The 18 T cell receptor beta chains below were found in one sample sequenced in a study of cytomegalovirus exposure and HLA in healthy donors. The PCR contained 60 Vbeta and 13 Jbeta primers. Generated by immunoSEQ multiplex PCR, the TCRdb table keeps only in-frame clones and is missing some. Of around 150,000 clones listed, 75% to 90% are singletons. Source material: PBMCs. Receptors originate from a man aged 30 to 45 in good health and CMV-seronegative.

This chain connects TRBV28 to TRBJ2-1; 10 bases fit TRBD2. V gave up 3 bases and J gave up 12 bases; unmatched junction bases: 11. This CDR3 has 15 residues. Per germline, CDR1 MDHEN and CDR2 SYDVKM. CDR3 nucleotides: TGTGCCAGCAGTTTCGAGGTAGCGGGGGGTCTGGGGCAGTTCTTC. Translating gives CASSFEVAGGLGQFF.

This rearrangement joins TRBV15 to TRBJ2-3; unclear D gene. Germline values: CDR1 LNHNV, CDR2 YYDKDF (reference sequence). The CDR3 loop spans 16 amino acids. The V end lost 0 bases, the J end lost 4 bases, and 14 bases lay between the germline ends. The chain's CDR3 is CATSRDPSRGPDTQYF. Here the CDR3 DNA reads TGTGCCACCAGCAGAGATCCGTCACGCGGTCCAGATACGCAGTATTTT.

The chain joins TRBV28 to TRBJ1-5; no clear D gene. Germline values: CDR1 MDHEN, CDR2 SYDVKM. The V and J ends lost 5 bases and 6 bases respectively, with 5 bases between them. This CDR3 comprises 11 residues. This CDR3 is CASSPGQPQHF. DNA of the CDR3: TGTGCCAGCAGTCCGGGTCAGCCCCAGCATTTT.

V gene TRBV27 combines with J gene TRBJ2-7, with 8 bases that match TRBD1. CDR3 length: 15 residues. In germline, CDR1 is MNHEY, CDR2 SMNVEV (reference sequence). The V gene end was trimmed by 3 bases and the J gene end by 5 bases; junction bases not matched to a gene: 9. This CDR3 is CASSFSGGGWDEQYF. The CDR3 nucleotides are TGTGCCAGCAGTTTCTCAGGGGGCGGATGGGACGAGCAGTACTTC.

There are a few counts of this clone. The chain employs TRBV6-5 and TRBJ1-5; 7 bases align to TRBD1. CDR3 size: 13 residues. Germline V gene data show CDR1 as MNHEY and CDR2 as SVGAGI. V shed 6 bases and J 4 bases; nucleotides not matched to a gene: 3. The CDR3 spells CASSGTANQPQHF. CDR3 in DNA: TGTGCCAGCAGCGGGACAGCAAATCAGCCCCAGCATTTT.

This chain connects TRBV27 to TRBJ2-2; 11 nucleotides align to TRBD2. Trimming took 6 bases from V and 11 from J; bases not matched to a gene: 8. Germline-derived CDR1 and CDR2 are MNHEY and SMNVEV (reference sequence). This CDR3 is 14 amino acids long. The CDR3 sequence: CASSSRLAGPELFF. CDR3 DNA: TGTGCCAGCAGCTCCCGACTAGCGGGGCCCGAGCTGTTTTTT.

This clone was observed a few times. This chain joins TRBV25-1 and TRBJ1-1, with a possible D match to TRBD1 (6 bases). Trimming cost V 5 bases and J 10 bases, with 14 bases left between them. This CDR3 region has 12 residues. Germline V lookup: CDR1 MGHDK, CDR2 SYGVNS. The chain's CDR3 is CASSWGGDRAFF. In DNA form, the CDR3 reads TGTGCCAGCAGTTGGGGGGGCGACCGAGCTTTCTTT.

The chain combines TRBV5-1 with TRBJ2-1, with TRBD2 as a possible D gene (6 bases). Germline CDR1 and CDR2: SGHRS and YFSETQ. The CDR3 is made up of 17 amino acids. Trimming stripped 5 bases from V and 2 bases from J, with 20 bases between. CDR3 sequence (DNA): TGCGCCAGCAGGGGGAATGTCAGGAGGGTCACCTACAATGAGCAGTTCTTC. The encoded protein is CASRGNVRRVTYNEQFF.

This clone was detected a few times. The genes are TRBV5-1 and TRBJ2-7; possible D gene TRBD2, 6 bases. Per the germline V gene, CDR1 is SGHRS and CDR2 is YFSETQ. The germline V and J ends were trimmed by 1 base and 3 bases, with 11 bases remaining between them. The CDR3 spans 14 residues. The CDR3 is CASSLSGVVYEQYF. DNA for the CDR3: TGCGCCAGCAGCTTGTCGGGAGTGGTCTACGAGCAGTACTTC.

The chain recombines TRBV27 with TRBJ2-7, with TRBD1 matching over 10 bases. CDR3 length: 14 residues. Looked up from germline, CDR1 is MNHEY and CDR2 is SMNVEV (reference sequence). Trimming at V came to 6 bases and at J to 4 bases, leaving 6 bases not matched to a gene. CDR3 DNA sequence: TGTGCCAGCAGACGACAGGGGGCAGATTACGAGCAGTACTTC. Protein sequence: CASRRQGADYEQYF.

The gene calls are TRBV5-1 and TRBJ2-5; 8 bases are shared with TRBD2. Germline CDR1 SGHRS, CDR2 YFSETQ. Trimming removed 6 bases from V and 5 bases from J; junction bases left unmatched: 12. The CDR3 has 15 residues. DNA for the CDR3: TGCGCCAGCACCGAGGGGCTAGCGGGCGGGGAGACCCAGTACTTC. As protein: CASTEGLAGGETQYF.

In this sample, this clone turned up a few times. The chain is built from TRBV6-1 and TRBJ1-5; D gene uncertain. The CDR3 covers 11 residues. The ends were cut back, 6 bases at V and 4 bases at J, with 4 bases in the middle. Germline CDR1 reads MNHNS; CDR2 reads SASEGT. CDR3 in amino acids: CASSENQPQHF. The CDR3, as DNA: TGTGCCAGCAGCGAGAATCAGCCCCAGCATTTT.

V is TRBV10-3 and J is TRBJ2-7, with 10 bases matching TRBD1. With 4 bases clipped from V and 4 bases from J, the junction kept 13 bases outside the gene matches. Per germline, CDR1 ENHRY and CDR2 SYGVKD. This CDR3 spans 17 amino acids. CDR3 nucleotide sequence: TGTGCCATCAGTGGGAAGCCGGGACAGGGGTTTGATTACGAGCAGTACTTC. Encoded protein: CAISGKPGQGFDYEQYF.

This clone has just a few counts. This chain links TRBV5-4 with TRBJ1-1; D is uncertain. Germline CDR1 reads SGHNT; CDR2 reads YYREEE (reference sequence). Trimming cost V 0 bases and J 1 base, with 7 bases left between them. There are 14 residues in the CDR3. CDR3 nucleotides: TGTGCCAGCAGCTTGGACAGAACGAACACTGAAGCTTTCTTT. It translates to CASSLDRTNTEAFF.

This chain's CDR3 is CAWSVLAGSGEQFF. DNA for the CDR3: TGTGCCTGGAGTGTCCTAGCGGGGTCGGGTGAGCAGTTCTTC. The chain recombines TRBV30 with TRBJ2-1, with 9 bases lining up with TRBD2. The V and J ends lost 0 bases and 9 bases, in that order; junction bases with no gene match: 6. The germline gives CDR1 GTSNPN, CDR2 SVGIG (reference sequence). The CDR3 runs to 14 residues.

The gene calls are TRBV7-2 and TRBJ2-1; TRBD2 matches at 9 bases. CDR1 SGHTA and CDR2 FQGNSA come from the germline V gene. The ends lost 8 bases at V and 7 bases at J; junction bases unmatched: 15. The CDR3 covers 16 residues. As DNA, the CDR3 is TGTGCCAGCGTCTACTCTCTCGCGGGGGGGCTTAATGAGCAGTTCTTC. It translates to CASVYSLAGGLNEQFF.

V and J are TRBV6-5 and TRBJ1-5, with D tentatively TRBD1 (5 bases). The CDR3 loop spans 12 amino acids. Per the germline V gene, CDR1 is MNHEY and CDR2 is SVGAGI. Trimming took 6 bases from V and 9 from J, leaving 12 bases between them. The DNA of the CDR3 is TGTGCCAGCAGCCCCCTGGGGGGGCCCCAGCATTTT. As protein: CASSPLGGPQHF.

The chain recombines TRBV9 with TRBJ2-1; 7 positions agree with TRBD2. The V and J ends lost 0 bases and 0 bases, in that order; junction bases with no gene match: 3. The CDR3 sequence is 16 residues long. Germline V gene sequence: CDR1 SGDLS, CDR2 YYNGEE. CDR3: CASSVDGGTSYNEQFF. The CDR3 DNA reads TGTGCCAGCAGCGTAGACGGGGGGACCTCCTACAATGAGCAGTTCTTC.